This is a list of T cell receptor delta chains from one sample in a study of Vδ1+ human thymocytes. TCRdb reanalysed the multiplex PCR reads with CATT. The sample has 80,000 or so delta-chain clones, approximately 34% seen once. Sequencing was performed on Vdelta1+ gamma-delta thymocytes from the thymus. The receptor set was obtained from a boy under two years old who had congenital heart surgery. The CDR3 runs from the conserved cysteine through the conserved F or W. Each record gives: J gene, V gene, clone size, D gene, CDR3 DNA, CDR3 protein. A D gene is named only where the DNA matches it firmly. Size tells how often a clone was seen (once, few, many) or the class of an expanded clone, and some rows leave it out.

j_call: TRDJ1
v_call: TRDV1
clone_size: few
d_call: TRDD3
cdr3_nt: TGTGCTCTTGGGCCCCATACGGGACTGGGGGATATAAGGGCCCCTACCGATAAACTCATCTTT
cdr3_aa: CALGPHTGLGDIRAPTDKLIF

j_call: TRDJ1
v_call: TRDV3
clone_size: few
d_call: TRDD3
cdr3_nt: TGTGCCTTTAAGGTTCGGTCAAGGTGGGAACTTCAATACTGGGGGCACCCGGTTAGGGATAAACTCATCTTT
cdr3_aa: CAFKVRSRWELQYWGHPVRDKLIF

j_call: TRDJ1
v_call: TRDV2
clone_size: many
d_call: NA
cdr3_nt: TGTGCCTGTGACACCGGTAGTCCCACCTACGAAGGTTATTACACCGATAAACTCATCTTT
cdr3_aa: CACDTGSPTYEGYYTDKLIF

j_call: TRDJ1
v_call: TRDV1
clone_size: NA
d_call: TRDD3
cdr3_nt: TGTGCTCTTGGGGATGGGGCAGATTTCTACTACGGGGGATTATACACCGATAAACTCATCTTT
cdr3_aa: CALGDGADFYYGGLYTDKLIF

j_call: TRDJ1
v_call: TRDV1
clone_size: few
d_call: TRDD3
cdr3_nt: TGTGCTCTTGGGGAACTAAGGGTTCCCCAACGGTACTGGGGGATAGGTGGCGGCGATAAACTCATCTTT
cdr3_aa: CALGELRVPQRYWGIGGGDKLIF

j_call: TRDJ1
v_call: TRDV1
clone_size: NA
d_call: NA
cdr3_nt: TGTGCTCTTGGGATGGCTTCCTCCAACCAGCACTGGGGAAAACTACCAACCTACACCGATAAACTCATCTTT
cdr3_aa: CALGMASSNQHWGKLPTYTDKLIF

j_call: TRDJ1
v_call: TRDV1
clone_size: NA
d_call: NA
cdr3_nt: TGTGCTCTTGGGGAACCCTGGGCCCTACGCCATACCGATAAACTCATCTTT
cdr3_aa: CALGEPWALRHTDKLIF

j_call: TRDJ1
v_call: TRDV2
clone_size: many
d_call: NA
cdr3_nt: TGTGCCTGTGACACCCTTTACTGGGCCACCGATAAACTCATCTTT
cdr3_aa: CACDTLYWATDKLIF

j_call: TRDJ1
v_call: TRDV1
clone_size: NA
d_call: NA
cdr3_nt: TGTGCTCTTGGGGAACTGAAACTACCCGGGCGGATCCAGGGCACCGATAAACTCATCTTT
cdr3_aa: CALGELKLPGRIQGTDKLIF

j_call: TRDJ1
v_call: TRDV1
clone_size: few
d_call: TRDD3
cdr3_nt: TGTGCTCTTGGGGAACTTAGTTCCGGGGATACGGATAAACTCATCTTT
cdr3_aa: CALGELSSGDTDKLIF

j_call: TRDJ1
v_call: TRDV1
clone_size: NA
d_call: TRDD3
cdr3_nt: TGTGCTCTTACTAAATTCAACCTCGCACTGGGGGTGTACACCGATAAACTCATCTTT
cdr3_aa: CALTKFNLALGVYTDKLIF

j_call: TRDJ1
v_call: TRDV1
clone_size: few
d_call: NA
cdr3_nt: TGTGCTCTTGGGGAATCTACCGGGACACTGGGAGATCATCACACCGATAAACTCATCTTT
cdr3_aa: CALGESTGTLGDHHTDKLIF

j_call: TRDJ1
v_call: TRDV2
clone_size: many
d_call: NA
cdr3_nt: TGTGCCTGTGACACGGGGGAAACTAAAAACGGGACCGATAAACTCATCTTT
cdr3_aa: CACDTGETKNGTDKLIF

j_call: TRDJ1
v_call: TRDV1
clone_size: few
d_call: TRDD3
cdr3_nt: TGTGCTCTTGGGGTCCCCGGACGATCCCTCTACTACTGGGGGATACTCCCTACTCACACCGATAAACTCATCTTT
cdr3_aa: CALGVPGRSLYYWGILPTHTDKLIF

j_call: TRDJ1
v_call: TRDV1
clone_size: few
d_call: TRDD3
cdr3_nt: TGTGCTCTTGGGGAACTTAAGTCCTCGAGACTGGGGGAGCTCGTCCCCGATAAACTCATCTTT
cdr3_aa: CALGELKSSRLGELVPDKLIF

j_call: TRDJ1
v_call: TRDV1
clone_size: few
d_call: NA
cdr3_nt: TGTGCTCTTGGGGGGCGATACTGGTCCACCGATAAACTCATCTTT
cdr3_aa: CALGGRYWSTDKLIF

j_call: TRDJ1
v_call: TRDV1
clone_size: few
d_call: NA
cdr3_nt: TGTGCTCTTGGGGCTCAAAAAACCCTTTTCCTACGAGGGATACGGATCACCGATAAACTCATCTTT
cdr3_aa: CALGAQKTLFLRGIRITDKLIF

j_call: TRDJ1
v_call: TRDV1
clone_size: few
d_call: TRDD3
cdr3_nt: TGTGCTCTTGGGGGCCTCCCCCAGCCTGGGGATAATAAACTCATCTTT
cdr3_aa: CALGGLPQPGDNKLIF

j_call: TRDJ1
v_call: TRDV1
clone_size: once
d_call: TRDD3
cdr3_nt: TGTGCTCTTGGGGAACCCGTGGGGGATACGGGCGATAAACTCATCTTT
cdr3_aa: CALGEPVGDTGDKLIF

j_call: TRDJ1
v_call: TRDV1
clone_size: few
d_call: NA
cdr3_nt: TGTGCTCTTGGGGAACCGGGGGCCATGGGGGCTACGTACACCGATAAACTCATCTTT
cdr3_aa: CALGEPGAMGATYTDKLIF

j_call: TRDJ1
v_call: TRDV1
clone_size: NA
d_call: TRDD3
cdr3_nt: TGTGCTCTTGGGGAACTTGGAGCCCAGCTGGGGGATTATTCGGCCGATAAACTCATCTTT
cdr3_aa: CALGELGAQLGDYSADKLIF

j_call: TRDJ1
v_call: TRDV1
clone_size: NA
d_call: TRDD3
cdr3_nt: TGTGCTCTTGGGGATTATCCGCGGGGATTACTGGGGGATACGGGGAACACCGATAAACTCATCTTT
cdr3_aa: CALGDYPRGLLGDTGNTDKLIF

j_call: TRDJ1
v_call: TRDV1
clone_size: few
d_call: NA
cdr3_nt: TGTGCTCTTGGGGAACCCGTCCCAGGAGAACTGCCCCCATACGTCTACACCGATAAACTCATCTTT
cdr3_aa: CALGEPVPGELPPYVYTDKLIF

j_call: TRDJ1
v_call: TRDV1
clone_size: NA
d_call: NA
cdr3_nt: TGTGCTCTTGGGGATCACGGGGGACATAACGAGTACACCGATAAACTCATCTTT
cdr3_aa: CALGDHGGHNEYTDKLIF

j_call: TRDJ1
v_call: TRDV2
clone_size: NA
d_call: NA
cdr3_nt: TGTGCCACGTTAGAACTGAACACCGATAAACTCATCTTT
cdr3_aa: CATLELNTDKLIF

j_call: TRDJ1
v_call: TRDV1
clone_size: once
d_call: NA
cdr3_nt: TGTGCTCTTGGGGCAAGATCTTCCTACCCTGGGGATATGCCGTACACCGATAAACTCATCTTT
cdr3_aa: CALGARSSYPGDMPYTDKLIF

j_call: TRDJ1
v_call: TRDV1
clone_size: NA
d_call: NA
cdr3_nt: TGTGCTCTTGGACCCCGTCGTCGAGGGTGCCTCTCCAGGTACACCGATAAACTCATCTTT
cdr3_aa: CALGPRRRGCLSRYTDKLIF

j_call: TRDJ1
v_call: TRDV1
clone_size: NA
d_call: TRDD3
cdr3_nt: TGTGCTCTTGGGGAAGACGGCCTTCCTCCCTGGGGGATACGAGGGGTCGGGGGACCTATTCCTAAACTCATCTTT
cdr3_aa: CALGEDGLPPWGIRGVGGPIPKLIF

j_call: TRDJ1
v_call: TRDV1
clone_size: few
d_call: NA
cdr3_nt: TGTGCTCTTGGGGAACTTGATGCTCCCCCGTCGGCTCCCACGGGCGATAAACTCATCTTT
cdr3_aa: CALGELDAPPSAPTGDKLIF

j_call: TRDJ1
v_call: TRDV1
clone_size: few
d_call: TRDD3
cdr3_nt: TGTGCTCTTGGGGAATCTGGAAGGGAAGGGGACTGGGGGACACATGCCGATAAACTCATCTTT
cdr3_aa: CALGESGREGDWGTHADKLIF

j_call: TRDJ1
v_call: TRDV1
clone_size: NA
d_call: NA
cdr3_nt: TGTGCTCTTGGGGAACTCCCGATTTCTGACTTGTACACCGATAAACTCATCTTT
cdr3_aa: CALGELPISDLYTDKLIF

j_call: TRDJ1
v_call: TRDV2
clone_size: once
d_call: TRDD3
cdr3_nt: TGTGCCTGTGATTACTCGGGGGATACGTCCGATAAACTCATCTTT
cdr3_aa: CACDYSGDTSDKLIF

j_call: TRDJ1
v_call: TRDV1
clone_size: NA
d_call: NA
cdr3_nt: TGTGCTCTTGGGGAACCGGTCCCAATTTTGCTTCGGGGAGATACCGATAAACTCATCTTT
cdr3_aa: CALGEPVPILLRGDTDKLIF

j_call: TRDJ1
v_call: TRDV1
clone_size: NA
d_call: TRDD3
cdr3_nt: TGTGCTCTTGGGGAACTACAGTCGTCCATCTGGGGGATACGATACACCGATAAACTCATCTTT
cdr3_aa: CALGELQSSIWGIRYTDKLIF

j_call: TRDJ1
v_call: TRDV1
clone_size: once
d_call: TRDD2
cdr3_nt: TGTGCTCTTGGGGATCGATACTTCCTACGGCAGTGGGAAAACCCCGATAAACTCATCTTT
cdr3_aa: CALGDRYFLRQWENPDKLIF

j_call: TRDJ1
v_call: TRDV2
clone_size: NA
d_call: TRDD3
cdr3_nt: TGTGCCTGTGACTCGAGTGGACTGGGGGTTTTTAAGTACACCGATAAACTCATCTTT
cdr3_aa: CACDSSGLGVFKYTDKLIF

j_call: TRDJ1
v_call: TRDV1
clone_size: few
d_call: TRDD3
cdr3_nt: TGTGCTCTTGGGGAACGTGGTCTCCTGGGGGTCTACAGAGGTAAACTCATCTTT
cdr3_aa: CALGERGLLGVYRGKLIF

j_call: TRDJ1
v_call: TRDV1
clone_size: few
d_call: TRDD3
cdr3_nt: TGTGCTCTTGGGGAACTTCAACTGGGGGATACGCAACACACCGATAAACTCATCTTT
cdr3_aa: CALGELQLGDTQHTDKLIF

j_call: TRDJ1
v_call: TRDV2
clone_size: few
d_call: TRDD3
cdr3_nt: TGTGCCTGTGACACCACCGTGTTGTACTCCTGGGGGATATGGTCCGATAAACTCATCTTT
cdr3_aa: CACDTTVLYSWGIWSDKLIF

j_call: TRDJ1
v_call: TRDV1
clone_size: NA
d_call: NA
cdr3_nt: TGTGCTCTTGGGGAACTGCTACCCGATACCATGTACACCGATAAACTCATCTTT
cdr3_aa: CALGELLPDTMYTDKLIF

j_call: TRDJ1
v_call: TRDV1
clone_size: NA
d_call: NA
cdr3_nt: TGTGCTCTTGGGGAAGGGAGGCTTCCTACCCATCTGTCGGGGGATAGAACAACCACCGATAAACTCATCTTT
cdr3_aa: CALGEGRLPTHLSGDRTTTDKLIF

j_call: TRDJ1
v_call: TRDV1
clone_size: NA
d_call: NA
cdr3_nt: TGTGCTCTTGGGGAGGTTAACTGCTCGAGGGACCCGGGGGAGGCATACACCGATAAACTCATCTTT
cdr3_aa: CALGEVNCSRDPGEAYTDKLIF

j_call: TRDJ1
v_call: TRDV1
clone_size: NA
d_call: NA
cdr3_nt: TGTGCTCTTGGGACCCGGCAGGGAAAACTCATCTTT
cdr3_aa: CALGTRQGKLIF

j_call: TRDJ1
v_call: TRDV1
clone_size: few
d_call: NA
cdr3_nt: TGTGCTCTTGGAGTTTACGCGGAGGAAGAACTCATCTTT
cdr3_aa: CALGVYAEEELIF

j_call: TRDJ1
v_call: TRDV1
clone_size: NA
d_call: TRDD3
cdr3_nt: TGTGCTCTTGGGGAACTGTCGGGCCCGGTTCCGAACTGGGGGAGCCTTCGTACACAAGATAAACTCATCTTT
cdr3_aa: CALGELSGPVPNWGSLRTQDKLIF

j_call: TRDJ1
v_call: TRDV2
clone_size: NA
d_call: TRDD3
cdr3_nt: TGTGCCTGTGACACGGAGGGGATAGGGCTCATCTTT
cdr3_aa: CACDTEGIGLIF

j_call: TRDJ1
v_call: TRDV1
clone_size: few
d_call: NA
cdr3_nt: TGTGCTCTTGGGGAACTTACTACCGTACTTCCCACCGATAAACTCATCTTT
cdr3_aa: CALGELTTVLPTDKLIF

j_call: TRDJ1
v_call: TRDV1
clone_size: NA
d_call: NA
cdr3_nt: TGTGCTCTTGGGGCACCGGCCTTCCGGGGGAGAATGACCAACACCGATAAACTCATCTTT
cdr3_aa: CALGAPAFRGRMTNTDKLIF

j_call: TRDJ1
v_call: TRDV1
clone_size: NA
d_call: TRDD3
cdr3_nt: TGTGCTCTTGGGGAACTAGCGCGCGCCACTGGGGGATACAAGGTGGGGTACACCGATAAACTCATCTTT
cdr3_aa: CALGELARATGGYKVGYTDKLIF

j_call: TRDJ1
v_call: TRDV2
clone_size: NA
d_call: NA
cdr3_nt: TGTGCCTGTGGTGGGGAGCACACCGATAAACTCATCTTT
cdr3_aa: CACGGEHTDKLIF

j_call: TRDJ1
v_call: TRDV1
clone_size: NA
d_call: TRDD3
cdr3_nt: TGTGCTCTTGGGGAACCTACGCTCTGGGGGATACATTCAACCGATAAACTCATCTTT
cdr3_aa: CALGEPTLWGIHSTDKLIF

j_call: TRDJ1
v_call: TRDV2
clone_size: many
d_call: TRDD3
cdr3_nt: TGTGCCTGTGACGCTGGGGGATATAGGACCGATAAACTCATCTTT
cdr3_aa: CACDAGGYRTDKLIF

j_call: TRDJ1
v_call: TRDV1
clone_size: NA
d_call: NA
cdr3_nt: TGTGCTCTTGGGGCCCGGACCGATAAACTCATCTTT
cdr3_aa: CALGARTDKLIF